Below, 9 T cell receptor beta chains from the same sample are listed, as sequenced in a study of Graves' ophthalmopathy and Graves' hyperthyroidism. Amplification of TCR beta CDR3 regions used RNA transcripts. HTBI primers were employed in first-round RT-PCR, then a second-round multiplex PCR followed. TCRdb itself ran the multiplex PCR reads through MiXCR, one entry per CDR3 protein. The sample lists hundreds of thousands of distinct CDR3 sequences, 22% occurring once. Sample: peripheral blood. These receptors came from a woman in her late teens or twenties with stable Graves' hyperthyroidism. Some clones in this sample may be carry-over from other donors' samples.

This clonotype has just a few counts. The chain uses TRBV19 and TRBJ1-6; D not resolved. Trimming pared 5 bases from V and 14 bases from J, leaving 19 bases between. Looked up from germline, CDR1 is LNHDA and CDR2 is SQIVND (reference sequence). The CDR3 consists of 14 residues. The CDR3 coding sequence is TGTGCCAGTAGTCCCCGCGGGCCAGCCGGGGCCCTCCACTTT. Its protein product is CASSPRGPAGALHF.

In DNA, the CDR3 is TGTGCCAGCAGTTTCCTCGAGATGGACACCGGGGAGCTGTTTTTT. As protein: CASSFLEMDTGELFF. The rearrangement uses TRBV28 and TRBJ2-2; D uncertain. Germline V gene sequence: CDR1 MDHEN, CDR2 SYDVKM. The CDR3 sequence is 15 residues long. Trimming pared 3 bases from V and 3 bases from J, leaving 11 bases between. The full variable domain, its missing parts supplied by reference TRBV28 and TRBJ2-2, is DVKVTQSSRYLVKRTGEKVFLECVQDMDHENMFWYRQDPGLGLRLIYFSYDVKMKEKGDIPEGYSVSREKKERFSLILESASTNQTSMYLCASSFLEMDTGELFFGEGSRLTVL.

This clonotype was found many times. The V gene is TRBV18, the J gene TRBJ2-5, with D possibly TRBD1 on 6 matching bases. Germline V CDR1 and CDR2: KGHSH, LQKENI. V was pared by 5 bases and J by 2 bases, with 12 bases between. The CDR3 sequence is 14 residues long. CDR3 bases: TGTGCCAGCTCAGCGCCGGGACAACAAGAGACCCAGTACTTC. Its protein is CASSAPGQQETQYF. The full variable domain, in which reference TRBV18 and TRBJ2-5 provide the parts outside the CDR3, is NAGVMQNPRHLVRRRGQEARLRCSPMKGHSHVYWYRQLPEEGLKFMVYLQKENIIDESGMPKERFSAEFPKEGPSILRIQQVVRGDSAAYFCASSAPGQQETQYFGPGTRLLVL.

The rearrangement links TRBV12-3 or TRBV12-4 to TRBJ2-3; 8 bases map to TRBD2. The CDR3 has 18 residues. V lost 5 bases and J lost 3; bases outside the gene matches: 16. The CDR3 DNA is TGTGCCAGCAGTCTAGGGACGGGGGGGCCATTCTTGACAGATACGCAGTATTTT. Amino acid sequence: CASSLGTGGPFLTDTQYF.

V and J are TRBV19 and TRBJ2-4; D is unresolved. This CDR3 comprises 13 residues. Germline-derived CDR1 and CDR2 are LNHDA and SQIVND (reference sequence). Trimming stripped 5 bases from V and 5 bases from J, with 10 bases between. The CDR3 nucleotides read TGTGCCAGTAGTGTTTCGGGTCAAAACATTCAGTACTTC. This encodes CASSVSGQNIQYF.

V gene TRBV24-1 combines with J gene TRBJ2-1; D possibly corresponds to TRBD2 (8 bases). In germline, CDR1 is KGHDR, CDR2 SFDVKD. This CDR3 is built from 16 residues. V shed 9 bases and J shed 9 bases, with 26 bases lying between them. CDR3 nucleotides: TGTGCCACCGCCGGTACTAGCGGACCCGAGGGGGCTGAGCAGTTCTTC. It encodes CATAGTSGPEGAEQFF.

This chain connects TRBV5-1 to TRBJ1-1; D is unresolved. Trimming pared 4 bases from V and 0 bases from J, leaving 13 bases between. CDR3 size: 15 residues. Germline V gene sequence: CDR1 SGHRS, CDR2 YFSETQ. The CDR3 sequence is CASSEWAGLNTEAFF. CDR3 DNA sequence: TGCGCCAGCAGCGAATGGGCGGGCCTGAACACTGAAGCTTTCTTT.

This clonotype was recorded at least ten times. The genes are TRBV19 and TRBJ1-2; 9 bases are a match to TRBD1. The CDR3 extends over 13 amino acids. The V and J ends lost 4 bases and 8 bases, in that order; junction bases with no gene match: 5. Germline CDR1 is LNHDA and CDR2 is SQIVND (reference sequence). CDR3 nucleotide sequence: TGTGCCAGTAGTAACAGGGGGCCTGGAGGCTACACCTTC. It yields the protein CASSNRGPGGYTF.

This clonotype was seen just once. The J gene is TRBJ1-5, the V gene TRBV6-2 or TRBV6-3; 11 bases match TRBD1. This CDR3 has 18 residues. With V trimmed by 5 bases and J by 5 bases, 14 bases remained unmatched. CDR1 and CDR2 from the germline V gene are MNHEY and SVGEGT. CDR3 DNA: TGTGCCAGCAGTACCTGGGACAGGGGGTCCTCGTTCGATCAGCCCCAGCATTTT. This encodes CASSTWDRGSSFDQPQHF.